The 16 T cell receptor beta chains below were found in one sample sequenced in a study of cytomegalovirus exposure and HLA in healthy donors. The PCR made use of 60 Vbeta and 13 Jbeta primers. The table came from immunoSEQ multiplex PCR; TCRdb's copy has only in-frame clones and leaves some out. The data show around 130,000 clones, with 75% seen just once and just under 3% held by the top ten. Sequenced input: PBMCs. These receptor sequences come from a woman aged 40 to 55 in good health and CMV-seropositive.

This clone was recorded once. The rearrangement joins TRBV6-4 to TRBJ2-2; the D gene is possibly TRBD2 (6 bases). The ends were cut back, 4 bases at V and 5 bases at J, with 8 bases in the middle. Germline CDR1 reads MRHNA; CDR2 reads SNTAGT. This CDR3 comprises 13 residues. CDR3 loop: CASSAEGTGELFF. Here the CDR3 DNA reads TGTGCCAGCAGTGCGGAGGGTACCGGGGAGCTGTTTTTT.

The rearrangement joins TRBV7-9 to TRBJ1-1; D is ambiguous. Deletions cut 1 base from V and 1 base from J, with 7 bases between. CDR3 length: 14 residues. Germline V gene data show CDR1 as SEHNR and CDR2 as FQNEAQ (reference sequence). The CDR3 loop is CASSLDPRNTEAFF. CDR3 DNA: TGTGCCAGCAGCTTAGATCCCAGGAACACTGAAGCTTTCTTT.

This chain joins TRBV5-8 and TRBJ1-5; D gene unclear. The CDR3 extends over 14 amino acids. Trimming stripped 2 bases from V and 6 bases from J, with 12 bases between. The germline gives CDR1 SGHTS, CDR2 YDEGEE. In DNA, the CDR3 is TGTGCCAGCAGCTTTGGGAGGGTTCCTCAGCCCCAGCATTTT. Its protein is CASSFGRVPQPQHF.

The V call is TRBV7-3, the J call TRBJ2-1, with TRBD2 matching 13 bases. The V gene end was trimmed by 5 bases and the J gene end by 16 bases; junction bases not matched to a gene: 11. Germline V CDR1 and CDR2: SGHTA, FQGTGA. This CDR3 has 14 amino acids. The CDR3 DNA follows: TGTGCCAGCAGCGCTGGGGGACTAGCGGGGCCCGAATTCTTC. It specifies CASSAGGLAGPEFF.

This clone was recorded a few times. This chain joins TRBV28 and TRBJ1-1; D perhaps matches TRBD1 (5 bases). With 2 bases removed from V and 7 bases from J, the gap between germline ends came to 5 bases. Germline-derived CDR1 and CDR2 are MDHEN and SYDVKM. The CDR3 extends over 11 amino acids. CDR3 protein: CASSLRGEAFF. The CDR3 DNA is TGTGCCAGCAGTTTAAGGGGTGAAGCTTTCTTT.

The V and J genes are TRBV6-5 and TRBJ2-5, with TRBD1 matching over 7 bases. There are 13 residues in the CDR3. The germline gives CDR1 MNHEY, CDR2 SVGAGI. Losses at the gene ends were 5 bases for V and 2 bases for J; bases not matched to a gene: 2. This CDR3 is CASSQQGQETQYF. Here the CDR3 DNA reads TGTGCCAGCAGTCAACAGGGGCAAGAGACCCAGTACTTC.

This clone was recorded once. This chain uses TRBV28 with TRBJ1-1; D possibly corresponds to TRBD1 (5 bases). Germline-derived CDR1 and CDR2 are MDHEN and SYDVKM. The V and J ends lost 5 bases and 0 bases respectively, with 10 bases between them. This CDR3 region has 14 residues. The CDR3 region is CASSARALNTEAFF. The DNA of the CDR3 is TGTGCCAGCAGTGCCAGGGCCTTGAACACTGAAGCTTTCTTT.

The chain has TRBV2 and TRBJ1-2; 9 bases fit TRBD1. The V gene's germline CDR1 is SNHLY and CDR2 FYNNEI. The CDR3 has 14 residues. V lost 5 bases to trimming and J lost 6 bases; unmatched junction nucleotides: 7. CDR3 loop: CASSNRDRANGYTF. CDR3 sequence (DNA): TGTGCCAGCAGTAACAGGGACAGGGCTAATGGCTACACCTTC.

The gene calls are TRBV5-1 and TRBJ1-4; D is unresolved. The V and J ends lost 3 bases and 6 bases respectively, with 15 bases between them. Germline lookup yields CDR1 SGHRS and CDR2 YFSETQ. CDR3 size: 15 residues. The CDR3 spells CASSSHIGKDEKLFF. As DNA, the CDR3 is TGCGCCAGCAGCTCTCACATCGGGAAGGATGAAAAACTGTTTTTT.

The chain employs TRBV18 and TRBJ1-3; D unclear. CDR3 length: 15 residues. Trimming took off 1 base at V and 2 bases at J, with 9 bases between the two ends. Germline CDR1 is KGHSH and CDR2 is LQKENI. CDR3 nucleotide sequence: TGTGCCAGCTCACCACTCGAGAGTCCTGGAAACACCATATATTTT. Translation: CASSPLESPGNTIYF. Complete variable domain (other parts from reference TRBV18 and TRBJ1-3): NAGVMQNPRHLVRRRGQEARLRCSPMKGHSHVYWYRQLPEEGLKFMVYLQKENIIDESGMPKERFSAEFPKEGPSILRIQQVVRGDSAAYFCASSPLESPGNTIYFGEGSWLTVV.

The V gene is TRBV28, the J gene TRBJ2-7; a weak D match, TRBD2 (6 bases). V lost 10 bases, J lost 9 bases, and 22 bases lay in between. The CDR3 runs to 13 residues. CDR1 is MDHEN, CDR2 SYDVKM, per germline. The CDR3 DNA follows: TGTGCCACCGTTGGGGGGAAATACGAGCGGCAGTACTTC. Its protein product is CATVGGKYERQYF.

The chain uses TRBV9 and TRBJ2-3, with D possibly TRBD1 on 5 matching bases. The CDR3 is made up of 18 amino acids. Trimming stripped 0 bases from V and 0 bases from J, with 17 bases between. Germline CDR1 and CDR2: SGDLS and YYNGEE. CDR3 loop: CASSVEPDISTSTDTQYF. CDR3 nucleotide sequence: TGTGCCAGCAGCGTAGAACCGGACATAAGTACTAGCACAGATACGCAGTATTTT.

This chain joins TRBV6-5 and TRBJ2-1; 7 nucleotides agree with TRBD1. V gave up 8 bases and J gave up 8 bases; unmatched junction bases: 3. CDR3 length: 11 residues. CDR1 is MNHEY and CDR2 is SVGAGI in the germline V gene. CDR3 loop: CASGRGYEQFF. CDR3 nucleotide sequence: TGTGCCAGCGGCAGGGGGTATGAGCAGTTCTTC.

The chain carries TRBV11-1 and TRBJ2-7, with 9 bases lining up with TRBD1. Unmatched junction bases numbered 6, after V lost 1 base and J lost 5 bases. Germline CDR1 is SGHAT and CDR2 is FQDESV (reference sequence). CDR3 size: 15 residues. Written as DNA, the CDR3 is TGTGCCAGCAGCTTAGTGCGGACAGGGGTCCACGAGCAGTACTTC. This encodes CASSLVRTGVHEQYF.

This chain joins TRBV7-9 and TRBJ2-7; D perhaps matches TRBD1 (5 bases). CDR3 length: 15 residues. Germline V CDR1 and CDR2: SEHNR, FQNEAQ (reference sequence). Deletions cut 2 bases from V and 0 bases from J, with 11 bases between. The CDR3: CASSLRVQDSYEQYF. CDR3 coding DNA: TGTGCCAGCAGCTTACGAGTACAGGACTCCTACGAGCAGTACTTC.

The chain is built from TRBV9 and TRBJ1-6; perhaps TRBD1 as D (5 bases). The germline CDR1 and CDR2 sequences are SGDLS and YYNGEE. The CDR3 runs to 15 residues. The V gene lost 0 bases and the J gene lost 7 bases, with 11 bases spanning the gap. CDR3 amino acids: CASSVAGGSNSPLHF. DNA for the CDR3: TGTGCCAGCAGCGTAGCGGGGGGGAGCAATTCACCCCTCCACTTT.